These 32 T cell receptor beta chains share one sample of origin, sequenced in a study of T cell responses to AZD1222 COVID-19 vaccine. Assay: immunoSEQ multiplex PCR; the TCRdb copy retains only in-frame clones and omits some. This sample has some 170,000 clones, with roughly 92% found just once. Here the sequenced sample was peripheral blood, taken 28 days after the second AZD1222 dose. The receptors shown here come from an adult who received the AZD1222 COVID-19 vaccine.

The rearrangement links TRBV27 to TRBJ2-1; 9 bases match TRBD2. This CDR3 comprises 14 residues. Trimming took 5 bases from V and 7 from J; bases not matched to a gene: 6. CDR1 is MNHEY and CDR2 is SMNVEV in the germline V gene (reference sequence). DNA of the CDR3: TGTGCCAGCAGTCCACTAGCGGGTTGGAATGAGCAGTTCTTC. This sequence encodes CASSPLAGWNEQFF.

The chain combines TRBV4-3 with TRBJ1-4, with no clear D. V shed 1 base and J shed 0 bases, with 9 bases lying between them. CDR3 length equals 16 residues. CDR1 LGHNA and CDR2 YSLEER come from the germline V gene. The CDR3: CASSQARGATNEKLFF. The CDR3, as DNA: TGCGCCAGCAGCCAAGCACGGGGAGCAACTAATGAAAAACTGTTTTTT.

This sequence joins TRBV10-2 and TRBJ2-6; D is uncertain. Per the germline V gene, CDR1 is WSHSY and CDR2 is SAAADI. The CDR3 sequence is 13 residues long. Deletions cut 6 bases from V and 4 bases from J, with 7 bases between. The CDR3 loop reads CASSLQGANVLTF. CDR3 DNA sequence: TGCGCCAGCAGCCTCCAAGGGGCCAACGTCCTGACTTTC.

The sample holds one count of this clone. V usage is TRBV10-3 and J usage is TRBJ2-1; TRBD1 is a possible D gene (5 bases). V was trimmed by 2 bases and J by 7 bases, leaving 15 bases between them. There are 15 residues in the CDR3. Germline V CDR1 and CDR2: ENHRY, SYGVKD. CDR3 sequence: CAISEVGATFNEQFF. Written as DNA, the CDR3 is TGTGCCATCAGTGAGGTAGGGGCCACCTTTAATGAGCAGTTCTTC.

V usage is TRBV11-2 and J usage is TRBJ1-2, with D possibly TRBD1 on 5 matching bases. The germline CDR1 and CDR2 sequences are SGHAT and FQNNGV. V lost 0 bases to trimming and J lost 5 bases, with 16 bases between them. The CDR3 contains 16 residues. The CDR3 loop is CASSLDQDYGTYGYTF. CDR3 DNA sequence: TGTGCCAGCAGCTTAGATCAAGACTACGGGACTTATGGCTACACCTTC. Based on the CDR3 plus reference TRBV11-2 and TRBJ1-2, the full variable domain is EAGVAQSPRYKIIEKRQSVAFWCNPISGHATLYWYQQILGQGPKLLIQFQNNGVVDDSQLPKDRFSAERLKGVDSTLKIQPAKLEDSAVYLCASSLDQDYGTYGYTFGSGTRLTVV.

The V call is TRBV5-1, the J call TRBJ1-2, with TRBD1 identical over 9 bases. This CDR3 contains 15 residues. Per the germline V gene, CDR1 is SGHRS and CDR2 is YFSETQ. After removal of 2 bases from V and 2 bases from J, the junction contained 4 bases not matched to a gene. DNA of the CDR3: TGCGCCAGCAGCTTTGGGGACAGGGACAACTATGGCTACACCTTC. This encodes CASSFGDRDNYGYTF.

This clone was counted between two and nine times. J is TRBJ1-2 and V is TRBV4-1, with a tentative D call TRBD1 (6 bases). V was trimmed by 0 bases and J by 6 bases, leaving 17 bases between them. There are 16 residues in the CDR3. CDR1 and CDR2 from the germline V gene are MGHRA and YSYEKL. The CDR3 DNA follows: TGCGCCAGCAGCCAAGACGGGACAACCAGCCATCATGGCTACACCTTC. Protein: CASSQDGTTSHHGYTF.

The CDR3 coding sequence is TGTGCCAGTAGTCCCCTACCGACAGGGGGCATGAATGGCTACACCTTC. Its translation: CASSPLPTGGMNGYTF. V usage is TRBV19 and J usage is TRBJ1-2; 10 bases align to TRBD1. The trim removed 5 bases at V and 6 bases at J, leaving 12 bases unmatched. The CDR3 is 16 amino acids. Germline values: CDR1 LNHDA, CDR2 SQIVND (reference sequence).

V usage is TRBV9 and J usage is TRBJ2-3; D is possibly TRBD2 (6 bases). V was trimmed by 4 bases and J by 1 base, leaving 16 bases between them. Germline CDR1 and CDR2: SGDLS and YYNGEE. The CDR3 is 16 residues long. CDR3 sequence (DNA): TGTGCCAGCAGCATCGGGACTGTCGGGGGCACAGATACGCAGTATTTT. Protein: CASSIGTVGGTDTQYF. Looking up the rest from reference TRBV9 and TRBJ2-3 gives the full variable domain: DSGVTQTPKHLITATGQRVTLRCSPRSGDLSVYWYQQSLDQGLQFLIQYYNGEERAKGNILERFSAQQFPDLHSELNLSSLELGDSALYFCASSIGTVGGTDTQYFGPGTRLTVL.

This chain links TRBV18 with TRBJ1-1, with a tentative D call TRBD1 (5 bases). Per germline, CDR1 KGHSH and CDR2 LQKENI. CDR3 size: 14 residues. V shed 2 bases and J shed 6 bases, with 13 bases lying between them. In nucleotides, the CDR3 is TGTGCCAGCTCACCAAGGGCGAGCAGGGCTGAAGCTTTCTTT. Its translation is CASSPRASRAEAFF.

The J gene is TRBJ2-3, the V gene TRBV7-8; TRBD2 aligns across 8 bases. J lost 9 bases, V lost 5 bases, and 4 bases had no gene match. Germline values: CDR1 SGHVS, CDR2 FQNEAQ. The CDR3 consists of 12 residues. Here the CDR3 DNA reads TGTGCCAGCAGCACTCGACTAGCGACGCAGTATTTT. This encodes CASSTRLATQYF.

The rearrangement links TRBV7-3 to TRBJ1-2, with 7 bases lining up with TRBD1. The CDR3 is 16 amino acids. Germline V gene lookup returns CDR1 SGHTA and CDR2 FQGTGA. V lost 2 bases and J lost 3; bases outside the gene matches: 9. DNA for the CDR3: TGTGCCAGCAGCTTAGACCCTAGAGGGACAGACTATGGCTACACCTTC. Translating gives CASSLDPRGTDYGYTF.

CDR3 amino acids: CASSPHQAEAFF. In DNA, the CDR3 is TGTGCCAGCAGCCCTCATCAGGCTGAAGCTTTCTTT. The chain combines TRBV7-9 with TRBJ1-1; D is unclear. V was trimmed by 5 bases and J by 6 bases, leaving 10 bases between them. This CDR3 contains 12 residues. CDR1 is SEHNR, CDR2 FQNEAQ, per germline (reference sequence).

This clone was counted once. The junction shows a germline mismatch at one end, possibly a read error. The V and J genes are TRBV3-1 (or the pseudogene TRBV3-2) and TRBJ1-6; D gene uncertain. In germline, CDR1 is LGHDT, CDR2 YNNKEL (reference sequence). The CDR3 spans 16 residues. The CDR3 protein is CASGQVKGGYNSPLHF. As DNA, the CDR3 is TGTGCCAGCGGCCAGGTTAAAGGAGGATATAATTCACCCCTCCACTTT.

The chain recombines TRBV27 with TRBJ1-1, with 9 bases matching TRBD1. The CDR3 is made up of 17 amino acids. V trimming: 3 bases; J trimming: 4 bases; junction bases outside the gene matches: 12. CDR1 is MNHEY, CDR2 SMNVEV, per germline (reference sequence). CDR3 coding DNA: TGTGCCAGCAGTTTGGATGGGACAGGGACCTCGGGCACTGAAGCTTTCTTT. It codes for CASSLDGTGTSGTEAFF.

The chain uses TRBV7-9 and TRBJ2-7, with D tentatively TRBD1 (6 bases). V lost 6 bases and J 0 bases, leaving 12 bases between the germline ends. Germline CDR1 SEHNR, CDR2 FQNEAQ (reference sequence). This CDR3 is 14 amino acids long. CDR3 amino acids: CASSDQGSSYEQYF. CDR3 DNA sequence: TGTGCCAGCAGTGATCAGGGGTCCTCCTACGAGCAGTACTTC.

The CDR3 nucleotides are TGTGCCAGCAGCTTTGGCCTAGCGGGGGGACGTAATGAGCAGTTCTTC. Residues: CASSFGLAGGRNEQFF. The chain couples TRBV7-2 to TRBJ2-1, with TRBD2 identical over 11 bases. Per germline, CDR1 SGHTA and CDR2 FQGNSA. Trimming cost V 3 bases and J 7 bases; bases outside gene matches: 8. This CDR3 has 16 amino acids.

The rearrangement joins TRBV27 to TRBJ2-7, with D perhaps being TRBD1 or TRBD2 (6 bases each). Trimming left V 2 bases short and J 3 bases short, with 14 bases between. Germline CDR1 is MNHEY and CDR2 is SMNVEV (reference sequence). This CDR3 has 15 amino acids. The CDR3 bases are TGTGCCAGCAGTTTAACAACAGGGACTTACTACGAGCAGTACTTC. It encodes CASSLTTGTYYEQYF.

V and J are TRBV5-1 and TRBJ2-5; no reliable D call. V was clipped by 4 bases and J by 5 bases, with 12 bases between them. Germline V CDR1 and CDR2: SGHRS, YFSETQ. CDR3 length equals 13 residues. CDR3 bases: TGCGCCAGCAGCCCAGGAGCAAGGGAGACCCAGTACTTC. Amino acids: CASSPGARETQYF.

J is TRBJ2-7 and V is TRBV3-1 (or the pseudogene TRBV3-2), with 8 nucleotides matching TRBD1. The trim removed 4 bases at V and 6 bases at J, leaving 8 bases unmatched. The CDR3 spans 14 residues. CDR1 is LGHDT, CDR2 YNNKEL, per germline (reference sequence). The CDR3 nucleotides are TGTGCCAGCAGCCCACATCCAGGGGGCAGCGAGCAGTACTTC. Translating it yields CASSPHPGGSEQYF.

The chain uses TRBV12-3 or TRBV12-4 and TRBJ1-5, with D tentatively TRBD1 (5 bases). This CDR3 region has 13 residues. Trimming cost V 3 bases and J 6 bases, with 9 bases left between them. CDR3 sequence reads: CASSFFGGQPQHF. Here the CDR3 DNA reads TGTGCCAGCAGTTTTTTTGGGGGTCAGCCCCAGCATTTT.

The chain is built from TRBV6-5 and TRBJ1-2; a weak D match, TRBD1 (6 bases). Germline CDR1 and CDR2: MNHEY and SVGAGI. The CDR3 totals 13 residues. Deletions cut 7 bases from V and 3 bases from J, with 12 bases between. The CDR3 nucleotides are TGTGCCAGCATGGAGGGGGGTTACTATGGCTACACCTTC. Translation: CASMEGGYYGYTF.

The V gene is TRBV6-5, the J gene TRBJ1-1, with D hard to call. The CDR3 is 14 residues long. Germline CDR1 MNHEY, CDR2 SVGAGI. V lost 3 bases, J lost 1 base, and 9 bases lay in between. CDR3 DNA sequence: TGTGCCAGCAGTTATAACGGCGAGAACACTGAAGCTTTCTTT. Protein: CASSYNGENTEAFF.

V usage is TRBV4-3 and J usage is TRBJ2-3; TRBD1 matches 7 bases. Trimming at V came to 4 bases and at J to 5 bases, leaving 3 bases not matched to a gene. From germline, CDR1 is LGHNA and CDR2 YSLEER. This CDR3 contains 13 residues. In nucleotides, the CDR3 is TGCGCCAGCAGCCCGGGACAGTTAGATACGCAGTATTTT. The encoded protein is CASSPGQLDTQYF.

This clone is a singleton in its sample. In the same sample, other DNA sequences code for this CDR3. V and J are TRBV5-1 and TRBJ2-3; D gene uncertain. CDR3 size: 12 residues. Germline V gene data show CDR1 as SGHRS and CDR2 as YFSETQ. V was shortened by 4 bases and J by 4 bases, with 7 bases between the two germline ends. CDR3: CASSPPADTQYF. The CDR3, as DNA: TGCGCCAGCAGCCCCCCCGCAGATACGCAGTATTTT. Looking up the rest from reference TRBV5-1 and TRBJ2-3 gives the full variable domain: KAGVTQTPRYLIKTRGQQVTLSCSPISGHRSVSWYQQTPGQGLQFLFEYFSETQRNKGNFPGRFSGRQFSNSRSEMNVSTLELGDSALYLCASSPPADTQYFGPGTRLTVL.

This clone was found once. The chain recombines TRBV7-9 with TRBJ2-1; TRBD2 might be the D (5 bases). Trimming removed 0 bases from V and 10 bases from J, with 7 bases in between. The CDR3 runs to 12 residues. Germline CDR1 is SEHNR and CDR2 is FQNEAQ (reference sequence). The CDR3 DNA follows: TGTGCCAGCAGCTTAGCGCGAGGGGAGCAGTTCTTC. Amino acids: CASSLARGEQFF. The entire variable domain, with the rest obtained from reference TRBV7-9 and TRBJ2-1, is as follows: DTGVSQNPRHKITKRGQNVTFRCDPISEHNRLYWYRQTLGQGPEFLTYFQNEAQLEKSRLLSDRFSAERPKGSFSTLEIQRTEQGDSAMYLCASSLARGEQFFGPGTRLTVL.

The chain couples TRBV6-2 or TRBV6-3 to TRBJ1-3, with TRBD1 identical over 7 bases. The CDR3 runs 17 residues. The germline V gene has CDR1 MNHEY and CDR2 SVGEGT. Trimming removed 0 bases from V and 0 bases from J; junction bases left unmatched: 5. CDR3 in amino acids: CASSYSLRGSSGNTIYF. CDR3 nucleotide sequence: TGTGCCAGCAGTTACTCGCTCAGGGGGTCCTCTGGAAACACCATATATTTT.

This chain joins TRBV6-5 and TRBJ2-1, with 11 bases matching TRBD1. Per germline, CDR1 MNHEY and CDR2 SVGAGI. Germline trimming cut 2 bases from V and 2 bases from J; bases unmatched to any gene: 2. The CDR3 has 16 amino acids. This chain's CDR3 is CASSYQGQGAYNEQFF. For the CDR3, the DNA is TGTGCCAGCAGTTACCAGGGACAGGGGGCCTACAATGAGCAGTTCTTC.

J is TRBJ1-5 and V is TRBV4-2; no firm D call. The germline V gene encodes CDR1 LGHNA and CDR2 YNFKEQ. The CDR3 spans 17 residues. V was shortened by 3 bases and J by 7 bases, with 22 bases between the two germline ends. The CDR3 DNA reads TGTGCCAGCAGCCAGGATGGCTTGGCAGGCCGTCGGCAGCCCCAGCATTTT. Its protein is CASSQDGLAGRRQPQHF.

The rearrangement joins TRBV4-2 to TRBJ1-2, with TRBD1 identical over 8 bases. Germline loops: CDR1 LGHNA, CDR2 YNFKEQ. The CDR3 consists of 14 residues. Trimming at V came to 0 bases and at J to 6 bases, leaving 3 bases not matched to a gene. The CDR3 nucleotides are TGTGCCAGCAGCCAAGAACCGACAGGGGATGGCTACACCTTC. Translated, it gives CASSQEPTGDGYTF.

This clone was seen a single time. J is TRBJ2-3 and V is TRBV7-2; D uncertain. V was shortened by 4 bases and J by 0 bases, with 5 bases between the two germline ends. The CDR3 is 13 amino acids. The germline CDR1 and CDR2 sequences are SGHTA and FQGNSA. The CDR3 is CASSWASTDTQYF. The CDR3 region has the DNA TGTGCCAGCAGCTGGGCGAGCACAGATACGCAGTATTTT.

V gene TRBV27 combines with J gene TRBJ1-4, with D possibly matching TRBD1 (5 bases). Per germline, CDR1 MNHEY and CDR2 SMNVEV (reference sequence). V lost 4 bases to trimming and J lost 8 bases, with 17 bases between them. This CDR3 has 15 amino acids. CDR3 amino acids: CASSSRHRPREKLFF. The CDR3 region has the DNA TGTGCCAGCAGTTCCCGCCACAGGCCGAGGGAAAAACTGTTTTTT.